This T cell receptor (beta chain) was documented in a study of beta chain features in type 1 diabetes. V shed 3 bases, J shed 0 bases, and the junction held 12 bases outside the gene matches. This CDR3 spans 20 amino acids. CDR1 is ENHRY, CDR2 SYGVKD, per germline. Sequencing targeted expressed TCRB transcripts, as all isolated RNA had been reverse transcribed. Only in-frame clones appear in the TCRdb table, and some are missing; sequencing was by immunoSEQ multiplex PCR. The sample holds nearly 250,000 clones, 14% seen once. The sequence came from a woman aged 40 to 50 in good health. Material: naive CD4+ T cells from blood. The V gene is TRBV10-3, the J gene TRBJ2-6; 9 nucleotides line up with TRBD1. CDR3 DNA sequence: TGTGCCATCAGTGATACCCGGGGACAGGGAACAAGCTCTGGGGCCAACGTCCTGACTTTC. Protein product: CAISDTRGQGTSSGANVLTF.